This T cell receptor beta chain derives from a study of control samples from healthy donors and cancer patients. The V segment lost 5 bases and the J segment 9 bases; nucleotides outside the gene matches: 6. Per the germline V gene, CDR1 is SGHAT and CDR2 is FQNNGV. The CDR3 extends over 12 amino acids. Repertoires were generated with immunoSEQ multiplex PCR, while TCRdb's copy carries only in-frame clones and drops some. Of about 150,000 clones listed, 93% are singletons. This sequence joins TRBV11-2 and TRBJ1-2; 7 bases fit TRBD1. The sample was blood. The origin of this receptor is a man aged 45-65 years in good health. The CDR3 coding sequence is TGTGCCAGCAGCCCGGACAGGTTCCGCTACACCTTC. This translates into CASSPDRFRYTF.